Listed below are T cell receptor beta chains from one sample, sequenced in a study of human T cells and chemical hapten exposure. TCRdb re-derived calls from the RACE reads in MiXCR, one entry per CDR3 protein. The sample shows tens of thousands of distinct CDR3 sequences, 9.5% to 11% of them seen only once. Sequenced here: whole blood, sampled in connection with sensitization to the hapten diphenylcyclopropenone (DPC). The receptors shown here come from a woman aged 35 to 49 with alopecia areata. Some clones in this sample may be carry-over from other donors' samples. The CDR3 runs from the conserved cysteine through the conserved F or W. A D gene is named only where the DNA matches it firmly. The size field is filled for only some rows; it gives once, few, many or a size class.

many | - | TRBJ2-3 | 14 | TRBV20-1 | CSARVISGTDTQYF | TGCAGTGCTAGAGTGATCTCAGGCACAGATACGCAGTATTTT
- | TRBD2 | TRBJ2-1 | 15 | TRBV2 | CASKSVAGGSGEQFF | TGTGCCAGCAAATCGGTAGCGGGAGGGTCCGGGGAGCAGTTCTTC
- | TRBD1 | TRBJ2-7 | 14 | TRBV7-9 | CASSPKGTDYEQYF | TGTGCCAGCAGCCCTAAGGGGACAGATTACGAGCAGTACTTC
many | TRBD2 | TRBJ2-7 | 17 | TRBV12-3/TRBV12-4 | CASSYGTSGRGSYEQYF | TGTGCCAGCAGCTACGGGACTAGCGGGAGAGGTTCCTACGAGCAGTACTTC
many | - | TRBJ1-1 | 12 | TRBV12-5 | CASGLMNTEAFF | TGTGCTAGTGGTTTGATGAACACTGAAGCTTTCTTT
few | TRBD2 | TRBJ2-7 | 16 | TRBV12-3/TRBV12-4 | CASSSSGASGGYEQYF | TGTGCCAGCAGTTCCTCGGGGGCTAGCGGGGGTTACGAGCAGTACTTC
few | - | TRBJ1-2 | 14 | TRBV18 | CASSPPSSNYGYTF | TGTGCCAGCTCACCCCCGAGCTCTAACTATGGCTACACCTTC
few | - | TRBJ2-3 | 13 | TRBV28 | CASCPSGADTQYF | TGTGCCAGCTGTCCCTCCGGAGCAGATACGCAGTATTTT
- | - | TRBJ2-7 | 11 | TRBV12-3/TRBV12-4 | CASSLAREQYF | TGTGCCAGCAGTTTGGCACGCGAGCAGTACTTC
few | - | TRBJ1-2 | 15 | TRBV5-1 | CASSERPQVPYGYTF | TGCGCCAGCAGCGAACGCCCCCAGGTCCCCTATGGCTACACCTTC
many | TRBD1 | TRBJ2-1 | 18 | TRBV20-1 | CSAQGQGTLRGSYNEQFF | TGCAGTGCTCAGGGACAGGGCACCCTTAGGGGGTCCTACAATGAGCAGTTCTTC
many | - | TRBJ2-1 | 14 | TRBV10-3 | CAISGSHGNNEQFF | TGTGCCATCAGTGGATCCCACGGAAACAATGAGCAGTTCTTC
few | - | TRBJ1-5 | 16 | TRBV7-9 | CASSLARVPSNQPQHF | TGTGCCAGCAGCTTAGCCCGGGTCCCCAGCAATCAGCCCCAGCATTTT
many | - | TRBJ2-5 | 13 | TRBV11-2 | CASSLGWEETQYF | TGTGCCAGCAGCTTAGGTTGGGAAGAGACCCAGTACTTC
few | - | TRBJ2-4 | 16 | TRBV18 | CASSPVSQAFKNIQYF | TGTGCCAGCTCACCAGTCAGCCAAGCCTTCAAAAACATTCAGTACTTC
- | TRBD2 | TRBJ2-2 | 15 | TRBV19 | CASRGSGANTGELFF | TGTGCCAGTAGGGGTAGCGGGGCGAACACCGGGGAGCTGTTTTTT
- | - | TRBJ1-1 | 12 | TRBV9 | CASSARGGEAFF | TGTGCCAGCAGCGCAAGAGGAGGTGAAGCTTTCTTT
- | TRBD1 | TRBJ2-2 | 14 | TRBV18 | CASSRQGDTGELFF | TGTGCCAGCTCACGACAGGGTGATACCGGGGAGCTGTTTTTT
- | - | TRBJ1-1 | 13 | TRBV28 | CASSLWNPTEAFF | TGTGCCAGCAGTTTATGGAACCCCACTGAAGCTTTCTTT
many | TRBD2 | TRBJ2-3 | 17 | TRBV28 | CASSFPGLAGGRHTQYF | TGTGCCAGCAGTTTTCCGGGACTAGCGGGGGGCCGCCATACGCAGTATTTT
- | - | TRBJ1-1 | 13 | TRBV7-6 | CASSFRRNTEAFF | TGTGCCAGCAGCTTTCGCAGGAACACTGAAGCTTTCTTT
- | - | TRBJ2-3 | 11 | TRBV20-1 | CSVGTSDTQYF | TGCAGTGTCGGGACTTCGGATACGCAGTATTTT
- | TRBD1 | TRBJ1-2 | 14 | TRBV3-1 | CASSHSTGGNGYTF | TGTGCCAGCAGCCATTCGACAGGGGGAAATGGCTACACCTTC
many | TRBD1 | TRBJ2-7 | 14 | TRBV7-6 | CASSPRGLSYEQYF | TGTGCCAGCAGTCCGAGGGGGCTCTCCTACGAGCAGTACTTC
few | TRBD1 | TRBJ2-1 | 15 | TRBV5-1 | CASSFDRGLLNEQFF | TGCGCCAGCAGCTTCGACAGGGGGCTGTTGAATGAGCAGTTCTTC
- | - | TRBJ2-7 | 16 | TRBV28 | CASSPASGTRAGEQYF | TGTGCCAGCAGTCCCGCCTCCGGGACCCGGGCGGGCGAGCAGTACTTC
- | - | TRBJ2-2 | 12 | TRBV19 | CASSKDRRELFF | TGTGCCAGTAGTAAAGATCGCCGGGAGCTGTTTTTT
- | - | TRBJ1-1 | 15 | TRBV5-1 | CASSTGPGSYTEAFF | TGCGCCAGCAGCACGGGCCCGGGCAGCTACACTGAAGCTTTCTTT
many | TRBD2 | TRBJ2-1 | 15 | TRBV27 | CASSLSLAGGPGQFF | TGTGCCAGCAGTTTATCCCTAGCGGGAGGGCCAGGGCAGTTCTTC
- | TRBD2 | TRBJ2-7 | 14 | TRBV6-5 | CASSFIAGFYEQYF | TGTGCCAGCAGTTTTATAGCGGGATTCTACGAGCAGTACTTC
few | - | TRBJ2-4 | 15 | TRBV2 | CASSPRLGVSNIQYF | TGTGCCAGCAGCCCCCGCCTAGGAGTCTCAAACATTCAGTACTTC
few | - | TRBJ1-2 | 13 | TRBV20-1 | CSAIIGEHYGYTF | TGCAGTGCTATTATCGGGGAACACTATGGCTACACCTTC
- | - | TRBJ2-7 | 13 | TRBV28 | CASSLPGTYEQYF | TGTGCCAGCAGTTTACCGGGGACCTACGAGCAGTACTTC
many | TRBD1 | TRBJ1-1 | 14 | TRBV29-1 | CSVSGTGGPTEAFF | TGCAGCGTCTCCGGGACAGGGGGTCCCACTGAAGCTTTCTTT
- | - | TRBJ2-1 | 14 | TRBV20-1 | CSADGQLSGNEQFF | TGCAGTGCTGACGGTCAACTTTCGGGCAATGAGCAGTTCTTC
- | - | TRBJ1-3 | 14 | TRBV9 | CASSVVWGADTIYF | TGTGCCAGCAGCGTAGTGTGGGGAGCAGACACCATATATTTT
many | - | TRBJ2-2 | 16 | TRBV7-8 | CASSPQAIANTGELFF | TGTGCCAGCAGCCCGCAGGCGATTGCGAACACCGGGGAGCTGTTTTTT
many | - | TRBJ2-3 | 14 | TRBV7-9 | CASSLVRGADTQYF | TGTGCCAGCAGCTTAGTGAGAGGTGCAGATACGCAGTATTTT
many | - | TRBJ2-1 | 15 | TRBV7-6 | CASSPRPEGYNEQFF | TGTGCCAGCAGCCCCAGACCCGAGGGCTACAATGAGCAGTTCTTC
- | - | TRBJ1-4 | 11 | TRBV29-1 | CSVGTNEKLFF | TGCAGCGTTGGCACTAATGAAAAACTGTTTTTT
- | - | TRBJ1-6 | 13 | TRBV7-9 | CASSPRQVTPLHF | TGTGCCAGCAGCCCAAGACAGGTGACACCCCTCCACTTT
- | TRBD1 | TRBJ2-7 | 14 | TRBV7-9 | CASSLQGTGGEQYF | TGTGCCAGCAGCTTACAGGGGACAGGGGGCGAGCAGTACTTC
many | - | TRBJ1-3 | 14 | TRBV12-3/TRBV12-4 | CASSLTTGGNTIYF | TGTGCCAGCAGTTTAACCACCGGGGGGAACACCATATATTTT
- | - | TRBJ1-6 | 14 | TRBV7-2 | CASSPREMFSPLHF | TGTGCCAGCAGCCCTAGGGAAATGTTTTCACCCCTCCACTTT
- | TRBD2 | TRBJ2-5 | 13 | TRBV29-1 | CSVQTSGSETQYF | TGCAGCGTTCAGACTAGCGGGAGTGAGACCCAGTACTTC